What follows describes a single T cell receptor beta chain. The specificity of this receptor is unknown. Per-nucleotide qualities are absent, and no much larger clonotype sits a single base away. These data are taken from a study of blood T cell repertoires in COVID-19 (dated by TCRdb to the early 2020s). Context from the whole study: Samples covering the acute and convalescent phases of COVID-19 were provided by collaborators in the United States, Italy and Spain. The repertoires were made available in a free public database intended to serve as a resource for research on the immune response to SARS-CoV-2. Where available, HLA class I and class II types were taken from metadata supplied by the sample provider and were not determined by assay-based typing. The material from the prospective study consisted of cDNA or gDNA derived from T cells, B-cell-depleted T cells, or PBMCs. The dataset comprised deeply sampled blood TCRbeta repertoires from subjects exposed to, actively infected with, or recovered from COVID-19. The samples were drawn from two sources: the first 160 participants of the ongoing ImmuneRACE study, and 1,000 to 1,500 subjects contributed by 6 global collaborators. A de-identified subject ID, COVID-19 status, age in years and sex were almost always included in the sample metadata. The paper's findings and limits, for the study overall: Clinical and demographic metadata were provided uncurated, with the amount varying by source and participant.

A second Seattle source provided samples from volunteer blood donors who had recovered from COVID-19. Each collaborating institution followed its own protocols to collect whole blood in K2EDTA tubes. Collaborator samples were shipped for TCRbeta analysis as frozen whole blood, isolated PBMCs, or DNA extracted from either sample type. From the cysteine through the phenylalanine, the CDR3 covers 14 amino acids. The retained sequence is limited to the CDR3, 42 bases, with the frame set at the first base. Between the V and J ends, shortened by 2 bases and 8 bases respectively, the junction contains 15 bases. CDR1 MNHNY and CDR2 SVGAGI were looked up in the germline V gene (reference sequence). TCRbeta CDR3 regions were amplified from genomic DNA by means of the immunoSEQ Assay, a bias-controlled multiplex PCR. In the source study's methods: The number of nucleated cells in each sample was estimated from the amplification of reference gene primers within the assay. To quantify the absolute abundance of each unique TCRbeta CDR3 rearrangement, sequence reads were collapsed and filtered. For each sample, productive Simpson clonality was calculated by taking the square root of Simpson's diversity index across productive rearrangements. TCRdb re-hosts the immuneACCESS table, in-frame sequences only. Its copies lack some clones; in the studies checked, an unresolved V gene accounts for under half of them, and the cause for the rest is not known. V and J calls and clone size follow that table, whereas D and trimming were derived from the DNA. The sample has some 240,000 clones on record, roughly 87% of them singletons. The ten largest clones capture less than 5% of the sample.

The material sequenced was peripheral blood. The receptor comes from a woman aged 40 to 55 who had recovered from COVID-19. The sequence joins TRBV6-6 to TRBJ1-2; TRBD1 might be the D gene, on 5 matching bases. The CDR3 protein sequence reads: CASSYTPRGAGYTF. The base sequence is TGTGCCAGCAGTTACACCCCCCGTGGGGCCGGCTACACCTTC.